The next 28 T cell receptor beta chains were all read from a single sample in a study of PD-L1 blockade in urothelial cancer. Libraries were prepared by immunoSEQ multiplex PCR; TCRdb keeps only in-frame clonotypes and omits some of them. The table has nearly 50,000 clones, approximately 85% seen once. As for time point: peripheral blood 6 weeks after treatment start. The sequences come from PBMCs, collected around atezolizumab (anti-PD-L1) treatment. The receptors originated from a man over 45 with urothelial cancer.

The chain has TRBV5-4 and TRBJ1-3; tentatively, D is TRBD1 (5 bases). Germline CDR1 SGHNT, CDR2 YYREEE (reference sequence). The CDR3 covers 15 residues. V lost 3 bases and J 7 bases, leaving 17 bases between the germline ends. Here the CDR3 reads CASSSGGGLGNTIYF. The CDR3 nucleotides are TGTGCCAGCAGCTCCGGTGGGGGACTGGGGAACACCATATATTTT.

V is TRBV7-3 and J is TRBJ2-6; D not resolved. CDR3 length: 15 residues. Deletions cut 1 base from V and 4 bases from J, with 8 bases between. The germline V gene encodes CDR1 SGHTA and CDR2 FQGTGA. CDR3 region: CASSLNSAGANVLTF. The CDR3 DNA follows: TGTGCCAGCAGCTTAAACAGTGCGGGGGCCAACGTCCTGACTTTC.

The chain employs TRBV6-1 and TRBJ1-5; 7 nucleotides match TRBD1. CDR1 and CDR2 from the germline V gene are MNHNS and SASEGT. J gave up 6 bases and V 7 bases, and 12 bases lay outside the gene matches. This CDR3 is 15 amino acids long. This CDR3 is CASKREDRALQPQHF. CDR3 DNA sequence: TGTGCCAGCAAAAGGGAAGACAGGGCGCTTCAGCCCCAGCATTTT.

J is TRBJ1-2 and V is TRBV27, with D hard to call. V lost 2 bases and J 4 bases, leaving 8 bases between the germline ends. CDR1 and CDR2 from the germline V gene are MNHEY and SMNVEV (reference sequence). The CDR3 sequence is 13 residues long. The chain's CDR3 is CASSLGLTYGYTF. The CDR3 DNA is TGTGCCAGCAGTTTAGGGCTTACCTATGGCTACACCTTC.

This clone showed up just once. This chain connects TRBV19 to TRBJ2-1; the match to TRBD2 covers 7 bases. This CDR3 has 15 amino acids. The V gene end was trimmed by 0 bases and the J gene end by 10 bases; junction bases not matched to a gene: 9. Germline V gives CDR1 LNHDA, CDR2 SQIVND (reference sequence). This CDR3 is CASSIDPGGLIEQFF. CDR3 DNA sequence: TGTGCCAGTAGTATAGATCCGGGGGGACTTATAGAGCAGTTCTTC.

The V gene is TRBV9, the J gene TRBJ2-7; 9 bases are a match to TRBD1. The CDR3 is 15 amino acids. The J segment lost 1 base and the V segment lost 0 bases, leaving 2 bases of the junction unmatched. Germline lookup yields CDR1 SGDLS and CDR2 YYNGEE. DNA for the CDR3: TGTGCCAGCAGCGTAGGAGGGACAGGGTCCTACGAGCAGTACTTC. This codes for CASSVGGTGSYEQYF.

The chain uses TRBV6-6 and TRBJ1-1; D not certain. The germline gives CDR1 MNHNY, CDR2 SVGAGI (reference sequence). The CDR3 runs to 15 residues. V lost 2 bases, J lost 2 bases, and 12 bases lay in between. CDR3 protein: CASSYQRGLNTEAFF. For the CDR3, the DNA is TGTGCCAGCAGTTACCAGCGGGGTCTAAACACTGAAGCTTTCTTT.

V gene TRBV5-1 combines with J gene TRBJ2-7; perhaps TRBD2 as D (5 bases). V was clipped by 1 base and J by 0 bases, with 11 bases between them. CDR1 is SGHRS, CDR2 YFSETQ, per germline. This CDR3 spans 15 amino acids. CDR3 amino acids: CASSLISGNSYEQYF. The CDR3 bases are TGCGCCAGCAGCTTGATCAGCGGAAACTCCTACGAGCAGTACTTC.

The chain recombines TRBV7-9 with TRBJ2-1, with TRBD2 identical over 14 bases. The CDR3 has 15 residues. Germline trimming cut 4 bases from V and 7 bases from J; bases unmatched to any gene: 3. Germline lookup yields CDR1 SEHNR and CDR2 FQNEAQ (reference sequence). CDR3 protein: CASSSGLAGVNEQFF. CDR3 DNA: TGTGCCAGCAGCTCGGGACTAGCGGGAGTGAATGAGCAGTTCTTC.

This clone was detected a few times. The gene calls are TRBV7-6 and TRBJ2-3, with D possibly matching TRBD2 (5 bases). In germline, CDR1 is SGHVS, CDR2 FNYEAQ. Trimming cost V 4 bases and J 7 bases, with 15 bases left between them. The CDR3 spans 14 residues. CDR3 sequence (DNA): TGTGCCAGCAGCTCAGGACTTTCCCAATATACGCAGTATTTT. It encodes CASSSGLSQYTQYF.

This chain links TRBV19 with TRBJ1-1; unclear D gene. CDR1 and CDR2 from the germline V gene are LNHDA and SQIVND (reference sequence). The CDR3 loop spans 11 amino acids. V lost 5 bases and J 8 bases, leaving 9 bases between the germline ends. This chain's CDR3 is CASSRVREAFF. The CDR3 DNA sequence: TGTGCCAGTAGTCGTGTCCGGGAAGCTTTCTTT.

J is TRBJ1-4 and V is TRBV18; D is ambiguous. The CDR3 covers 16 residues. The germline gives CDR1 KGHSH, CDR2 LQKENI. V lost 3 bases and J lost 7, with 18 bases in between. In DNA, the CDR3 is TGTGCCAGCTCACCTTCGATGACGGCGGCTGGTGAAAAACTGTTTTTT. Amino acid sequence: CASSPSMTAAGEKLFF. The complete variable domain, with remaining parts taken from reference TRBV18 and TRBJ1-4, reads NAGVMQNPRHLVRRRGQEARLRCSPMKGHSHVYWYRQLPEEGLKFMVYLQKENIIDESGMPKERFSAEFPKEGPSILRIQQVVRGDSAAYFCASSPSMTAAGEKLFFGSGTQLSVL.

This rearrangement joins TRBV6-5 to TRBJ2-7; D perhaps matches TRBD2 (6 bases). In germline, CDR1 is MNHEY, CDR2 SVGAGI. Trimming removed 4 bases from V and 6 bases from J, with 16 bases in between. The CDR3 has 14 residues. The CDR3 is CASSFRPGEVEQYF. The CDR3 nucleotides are TGTGCCAGCAGTTTCAGGCCGGGAGAGGTCGAGCAGTACTTC.

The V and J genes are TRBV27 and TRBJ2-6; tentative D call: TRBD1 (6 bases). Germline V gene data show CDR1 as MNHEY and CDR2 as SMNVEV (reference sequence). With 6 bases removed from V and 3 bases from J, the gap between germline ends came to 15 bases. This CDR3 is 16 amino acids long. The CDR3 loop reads CASSLTQGFGANVLTF. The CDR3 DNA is TGTGCCAGCAGCTTAACCCAGGGGTTTGGGGCCAACGTCCTGACTTTC. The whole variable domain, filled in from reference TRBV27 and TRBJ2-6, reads EAQVTQNPRYLITVTGKKLTVTCSQNMNHEYMSWYRQDPGLGLRQIYYSMNVEVTDKGDVPEGYKVSRKEKRNFPLILESPSPNQTSLYFCASSLTQGFGANVLTFGAGSRLTVL.

As DNA, the CDR3 is TGTGCCAGCAGCCGTGGACAGGGAGGCTCTGGGGCCAACGTCCTGACTTTC. Translated, it gives CASSRGQGGSGANVLTF. The chain links TRBV11-2 to TRBJ2-6, with 8 bases fitting TRBD1. This CDR3 is built from 17 residues. V shed 5 bases, J shed 0 bases, and the junction held 6 bases outside the gene matches. Germline lookup yields CDR1 SGHAT and CDR2 FQNNGV.

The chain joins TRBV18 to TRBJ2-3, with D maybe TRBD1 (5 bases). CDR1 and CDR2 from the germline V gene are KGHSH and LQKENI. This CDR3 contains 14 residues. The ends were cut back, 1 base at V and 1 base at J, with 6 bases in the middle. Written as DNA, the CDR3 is TGTGCCAGCTCACCACTAGGGGGCACAGATACGCAGTATTTT. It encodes CASSPLGGTDTQYF.

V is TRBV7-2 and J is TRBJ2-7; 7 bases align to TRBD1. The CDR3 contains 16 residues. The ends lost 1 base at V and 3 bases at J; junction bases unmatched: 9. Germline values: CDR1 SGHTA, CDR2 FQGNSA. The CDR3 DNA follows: TGTGCCAGCAGCTTAGGGGGGACAGTTAGGGGCTACGAGCAGTACTTC. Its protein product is CASSLGGTVRGYEQYF.

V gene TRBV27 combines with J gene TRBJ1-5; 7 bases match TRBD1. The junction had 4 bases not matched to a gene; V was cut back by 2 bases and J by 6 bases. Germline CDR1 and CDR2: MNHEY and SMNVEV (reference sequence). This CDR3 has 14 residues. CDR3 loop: CASSLTGDGQPQHF. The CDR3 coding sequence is TGTGCCAGCAGTTTAACAGGGGACGGTCAGCCCCAGCATTTT.

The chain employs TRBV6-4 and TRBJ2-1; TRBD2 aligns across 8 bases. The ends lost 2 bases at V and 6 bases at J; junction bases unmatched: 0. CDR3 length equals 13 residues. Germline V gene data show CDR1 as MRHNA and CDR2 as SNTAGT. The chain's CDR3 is CASSDREGNEQFF. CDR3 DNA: TGTGCCAGCAGTGACCGGGAGGGCAATGAGCAGTTCTTC.

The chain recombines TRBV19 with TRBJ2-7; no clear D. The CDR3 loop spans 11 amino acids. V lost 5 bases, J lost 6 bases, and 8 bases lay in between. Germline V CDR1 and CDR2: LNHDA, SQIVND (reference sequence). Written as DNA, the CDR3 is TGTGCCAGTAGTTCAGGTTCCGAGCAGTACTTC. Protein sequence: CASSSGSEQYF.

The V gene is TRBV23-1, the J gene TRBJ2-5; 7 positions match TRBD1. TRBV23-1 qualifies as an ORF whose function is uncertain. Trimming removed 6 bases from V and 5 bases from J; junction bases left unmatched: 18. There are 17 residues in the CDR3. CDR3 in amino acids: CASSHCTSGQPRETQYF. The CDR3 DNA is TGCGCCAGCAGCCATTGCACTTCGGGACAGCCTAGGGAGACCCAGTACTTC.

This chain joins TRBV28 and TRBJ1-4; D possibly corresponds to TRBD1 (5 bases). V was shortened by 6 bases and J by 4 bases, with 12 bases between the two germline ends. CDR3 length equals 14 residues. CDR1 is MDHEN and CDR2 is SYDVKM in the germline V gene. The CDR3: CASSNTGFNEKLFF. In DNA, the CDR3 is TGTGCCAGCAGCAATACAGGATTTAATGAAAAACTGTTTTTT.

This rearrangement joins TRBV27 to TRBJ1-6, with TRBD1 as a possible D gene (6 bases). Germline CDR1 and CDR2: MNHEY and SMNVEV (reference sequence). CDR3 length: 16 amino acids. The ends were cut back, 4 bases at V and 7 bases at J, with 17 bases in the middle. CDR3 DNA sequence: TGTGCCAGCAGTTACATTACAGGGTTTCACAATTCACCCCTCCACTTT. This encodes CASSYITGFHNSPLHF.

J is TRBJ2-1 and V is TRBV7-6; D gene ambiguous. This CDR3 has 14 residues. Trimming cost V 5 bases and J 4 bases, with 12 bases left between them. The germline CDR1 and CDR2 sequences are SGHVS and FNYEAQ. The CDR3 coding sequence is TGTGCCAGCAGCCCAGTCTCAGGTTACAATGAGCAGTTCTTC. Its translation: CASSPVSGYNEQFF. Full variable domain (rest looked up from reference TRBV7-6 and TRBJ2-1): GAGVSQSPRYKVTKRGQDVALRCDPISGHVSLYWYRQALGQGPEFLTYFNYEAQQDKSGLPNDRFSAERPEGSISTLTIQRTEQRDSAMYRCASSPVSGYNEQFFGPGTRLTVL.

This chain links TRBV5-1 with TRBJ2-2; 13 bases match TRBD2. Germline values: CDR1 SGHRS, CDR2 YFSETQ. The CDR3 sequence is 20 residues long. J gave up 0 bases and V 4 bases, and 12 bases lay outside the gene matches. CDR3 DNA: TGCGCCAGCAGCCTACTTCCGGGACTAGCGGGAACCGCGAACACCGGGGAGCTGTTTTTT. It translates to CASSLLPGLAGTANTGELFF.

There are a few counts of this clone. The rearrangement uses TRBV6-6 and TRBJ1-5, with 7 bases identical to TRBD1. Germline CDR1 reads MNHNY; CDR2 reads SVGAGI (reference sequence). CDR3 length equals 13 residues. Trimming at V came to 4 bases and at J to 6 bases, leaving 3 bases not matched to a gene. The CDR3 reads CASSFAGGQPQHF. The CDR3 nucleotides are TGTGCCAGCAGTTTTGCAGGGGGTCAGCCCCAGCATTTT.

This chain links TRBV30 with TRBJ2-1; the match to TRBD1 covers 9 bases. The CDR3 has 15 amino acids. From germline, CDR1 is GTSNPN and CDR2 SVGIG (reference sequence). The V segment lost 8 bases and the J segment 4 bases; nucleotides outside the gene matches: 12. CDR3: CASRDREIRYNEQFF. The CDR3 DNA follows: TGTGCCAGCCGGGACAGGGAGATAAGATACAATGAGCAGTTCTTC.

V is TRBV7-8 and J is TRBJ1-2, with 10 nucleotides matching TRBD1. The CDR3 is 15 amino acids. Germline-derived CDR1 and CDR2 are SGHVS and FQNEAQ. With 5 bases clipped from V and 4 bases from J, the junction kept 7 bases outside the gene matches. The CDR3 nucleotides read TGTGCCAGCAGCACGGGGACAGGGGCGGGCTATGGCTACACCTTC. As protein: CASSTGTGAGYGYTF. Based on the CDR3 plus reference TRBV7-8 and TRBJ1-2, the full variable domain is GAGVSQSPRYKVAKRGQDVALRCDPISGHVSLFWYQQALGQGPEFLTYFQNEAQLDKSGLPSDRFFAERPEGSVSTLKIQRTQQEDSAVYLCASSTGTGAGYGYTFGSGTRLTVV.